Listed below are T cell receptor beta chains from one sample, sequenced in a study of blood T cell repertoires in COVID-19. The table came from immunoSEQ multiplex PCR; TCRdb's copy has only in-frame clones and leaves some out. The sample carries around 150,000 clones, around 85% recorded once. The sequenced sample consisted of peripheral blood. The source is a human donor with acute or convalescent COVID-19. The donor label of this sample is uncertain. The CDR3 runs from the conserved cysteine through the conserved F or W. A D gene is named only where the DNA matches it firmly. Clone size is shown for a subset of rows, as once, few, many or a class of expanded clone.

cdr3_nt: TGTGCCAGCAGCTCCCCGACAGGGCCGGGATACAATGAGCAGTTCTTC
cdr3_aa: CASSSPTGPGYNEQFF
v_call: TRBV7-9
clone_size: NA
j_call: TRBJ2-1
d_call: TRBD1
cdr3_length: 16

cdr3_nt: TGCGCCAGCAGCTTGGTTTCAGCGGGGGGGCCGTCCTACAATGAGCAGTTCTTC
cdr3_aa: CASSLVSAGGPSYNEQFF
v_call: TRBV5-1
clone_size: NA
j_call: TRBJ2-1
d_call: TRBD2
cdr3_length: 18

cdr3_nt: TGTGCCAGTAGTTTGACAGCTACCTCTGAAGCTTTCTTT
cdr3_aa: CASSLTATSEAFF
v_call: TRBV19
clone_size: NA
j_call: TRBJ1-1
d_call: NA
cdr3_length: 13

cdr3_nt: TGTGCCTGGGACCGGCGGGGCCGACTAGCGGGGGGTGAGACCCAGTACTTC
cdr3_aa: CAWDRRGRLAGGETQYF
v_call: TRBV30
clone_size: NA
j_call: TRBJ2-5
d_call: TRBD2
cdr3_length: 17

cdr3_nt: TGTGCCTGGATGGCCCGGGGGGGGGCCCCTGTGCAGTATTTT
cdr3_aa: CAWMARGGAPVQYF
v_call: TRBV30
clone_size: NA
j_call: TRBJ2-3
d_call: TRBD2
cdr3_length: 14

cdr3_nt: TGTGCCAGTAGTCTGGGACAGTCGGGATACCAAGAGACCCAGTACTTC
cdr3_aa: CASSLGQSGYQETQYF
v_call: TRBV19
clone_size: NA
j_call: TRBJ2-5
d_call: TRBD1
cdr3_length: 16

cdr3_nt: TGTGCCAGCAGTAAGAGCGCCAGCACAGATACGCAGTATTTT
cdr3_aa: CASSKSASTDTQYF
v_call: TRBV6-6
clone_size: NA
j_call: TRBJ2-3
d_call: NA
cdr3_length: 14

cdr3_nt: TGTGCCAGCGGTCGCCTTCAGGGGTCCAGCTCTTATAATTCACCCCTCCACTTT
cdr3_aa: CASGRLQGSSSYNSPLHF
v_call: TRBV11-3
clone_size: NA
j_call: TRBJ1-6
d_call: NA
cdr3_length: 18

cdr3_nt: TGTGCCACCAGTGATAAGGGGGTCGAGCAGTACTTC
cdr3_aa: CATSDKGVEQYF
v_call: TRBV24-1
clone_size: NA
j_call: TRBJ2-7
d_call: NA
cdr3_length: 12

cdr3_nt: TGTGCCAGCAGTTACGCCGGGACAGCACGCGAGCAGTACTTC
cdr3_aa: CASSYAGTAREQYF
v_call: TRBV6-5
clone_size: few
j_call: TRBJ2-7
d_call: TRBD1
cdr3_length: 14

cdr3_nt: TGTGCCACCAGCAGAGATCTCCGCTATGGCTACACCTTC
cdr3_aa: CATSRDLRYGYTF
v_call: TRBV15
clone_size: NA
j_call: TRBJ1-2
d_call: NA
cdr3_length: 13

cdr3_nt: TGCGCCAGCAGCGGAACTAGCGGGGGGGCCGTCGGGGAGCTGTTTTTT
cdr3_aa: CASSGTSGGAVGELFF
v_call: TRBV5-1
clone_size: NA
j_call: TRBJ2-2
d_call: TRBD2
cdr3_length: 16

cdr3_nt: TGTGCCAGCAGTTTTACAAGAGACAGGGCTGGTGATCAGCCCCAGCATTTT
cdr3_aa: CASSFTRDRAGDQPQHF
v_call: TRBV2
clone_size: NA
j_call: TRBJ1-5
d_call: TRBD1
cdr3_length: 17

cdr3_nt: TGTGCCAGCAGCTTTGGGTTATCGGGCACCGGGGAGCTGTTTTTT
cdr3_aa: CASSFGLSGTGELFF
v_call: TRBV13
clone_size: few
j_call: TRBJ2-2
d_call: NA
cdr3_length: 15

cdr3_nt: TGTGCCAGCAGCGTACAGGGGACGGCAGAGACCCAGTACTTC
cdr3_aa: CASSVQGTAETQYF
v_call: TRBV9
clone_size: NA
j_call: TRBJ2-5
d_call: NA
cdr3_length: 14

cdr3_nt: TGTGCCAGCAGCTTAGGCCGGGTAGTTCCCACTGAAGCTTTCTTT
cdr3_aa: CASSLGRVVPTEAFF
v_call: TRBV7-2
clone_size: once
j_call: TRBJ1-1
d_call: NA
cdr3_length: 15

cdr3_nt: TGTGCCAGTAGTATAGACAGGGGTGGTGAGCAGTTCTTC
cdr3_aa: CASSIDRGGEQFF
v_call: TRBV19
clone_size: NA
j_call: TRBJ2-1
d_call: NA
cdr3_length: 13

cdr3_nt: TGTGCCAGCACCCCAGGCAGGGGAGGGACCGGGGAGCTGTTTTTT
cdr3_aa: CASTPGRGGTGELFF
v_call: TRBV7-2
clone_size: NA
j_call: TRBJ2-2
d_call: NA
cdr3_length: 15

cdr3_nt: TGTGCCAGCAGTGACCAACCCGGACAGGGGGAGAGATCACCCCTCCACTTT
cdr3_aa: CASSDQPGQGERSPLHF
v_call: TRBV6-4
clone_size: NA
j_call: TRBJ1-6
d_call: TRBD1
cdr3_length: 17

cdr3_nt: TGTGCCAGCAGCCTCCTTAGCGGGGGGCGGGGCAATGAGCAGTTCTTC
cdr3_aa: CASSLLSGGRGNEQFF
v_call: TRBV3-1/TRBV3-2
clone_size: NA
j_call: TRBJ2-1
d_call: TRBD2
cdr3_length: 16

cdr3_nt: TGTGCCAGCAGCCAGCGTCGACAGGGAGTCTATTCACCCCTCCACTTT
cdr3_aa: CASSQRRQGVYSPLHF
v_call: TRBV3-1/TRBV3-2
clone_size: few
j_call: TRBJ1-6
d_call: TRBD1
cdr3_length: 16

cdr3_nt: TGTGCCAGCAGCTTAGTAGTCAGCACAGATACGCAGTATTTT
cdr3_aa: CASSLVVSTDTQYF
v_call: TRBV7-2
clone_size: NA
j_call: TRBJ2-3
d_call: NA
cdr3_length: 14

cdr3_nt: TGCGCCAGCAGCTCCGGGACAGGGGGGACGAACACCGGGGAGCTGTTTTTT
cdr3_aa: CASSSGTGGTNTGELFF
v_call: TRBV5-1
clone_size: NA
j_call: TRBJ2-2
d_call: TRBD1
cdr3_length: 17

cdr3_nt: TGTGCCAGTGGATCCTCAGGGGGCGGGGAACGGTGGGCTTTCTTT
cdr3_aa: CASGSSGGGERWAFF
v_call: TRBV19
clone_size: NA
j_call: TRBJ1-1
d_call: TRBD1
cdr3_length: 15

cdr3_nt: TGTGCCAGCAGCCTAGGCGCGGGACAGCTCTACGAGCAGTACTTC
cdr3_aa: CASSLGAGQLYEQYF
v_call: TRBV6-5
clone_size: NA
j_call: TRBJ2-7
d_call: NA
cdr3_length: 15

cdr3_nt: TGTGCCAGTAGTATTGAGGGAGGGAGGCACGAGCAGTACTTC
cdr3_aa: CASSIEGGRHEQYF
v_call: TRBV19
clone_size: NA
j_call: TRBJ2-7
d_call: TRBD2
cdr3_length: 14

cdr3_nt: TGTGCCAGCAGCTTTTCAGGGTACACAGATACGCAGTATTTT
cdr3_aa: CASSFSGYTDTQYF
v_call: TRBV5-8
clone_size: NA
j_call: TRBJ2-3
d_call: NA
cdr3_length: 14

cdr3_nt: TGTGCCAGCAGCTTACAACAGGGGGCAAACACTGAAGCTTTCTTT
cdr3_aa: CASSLQQGANTEAFF
v_call: TRBV7-3
clone_size: few
j_call: TRBJ1-1
d_call: TRBD1
cdr3_length: 15

cdr3_nt: TGTGCCAGCTCACCACCGGGCCGATACACAGATACGCAGTATTTT
cdr3_aa: CASSPPGRYTDTQYF
v_call: TRBV18
clone_size: NA
j_call: TRBJ2-3
d_call: NA
cdr3_length: 15

cdr3_nt: TGTGCCAGCGGACAGGCCAATCAGCCCCAGCATTTT
cdr3_aa: CASGQANQPQHF
v_call: TRBV2
clone_size: NA
j_call: TRBJ1-5
d_call: TRBD1
cdr3_length: 12

cdr3_nt: TGTGCCAGCAGCTTAAGGACAGGGGGCTCTTCACCCCTCCACTTT
cdr3_aa: CASSLRTGGSSPLHF
v_call: TRBV11-3
clone_size: NA
j_call: TRBJ1-6
d_call: TRBD1
cdr3_length: 15

cdr3_nt: TGTGCCAGCCGTCCCTCCGCGGGCTCCTACAATGAGCAGTTCTTC
cdr3_aa: CASRPSAGSYNEQFF
v_call: TRBV2
clone_size: few
j_call: TRBJ2-1
d_call: NA
cdr3_length: 15

cdr3_nt: TGTGCCAGCAGTTACAGCAGGTTCCTCCCCTACAATGAGCAGTTCTTC
cdr3_aa: CASSYSRFLPYNEQFF
v_call: TRBV6-2/TRBV6-3
clone_size: NA
j_call: TRBJ2-1
d_call: NA
cdr3_length: 16

cdr3_nt: TGTGCCAGTAGTATAGGGACTAGTAGGCTTTACGAGCAGTACTTC
cdr3_aa: CASSIGTSRLYEQYF
v_call: TRBV19
clone_size: NA
j_call: TRBJ2-7
d_call: TRBD2
cdr3_length: 15

cdr3_nt: TGTGCCAGCAGCTCGACAGGGCGGAGTGGCTACACCTTC
cdr3_aa: CASSSTGRSGYTF
v_call: TRBV12-3/TRBV12-4
clone_size: NA
j_call: TRBJ1-2
d_call: TRBD1
cdr3_length: 13

cdr3_nt: TGTGCCAGCAGCCGCTTTACCACGGGACAGGCTGGCTACACCTTC
cdr3_aa: CASSRFTTGQAGYTF
v_call: TRBV14
clone_size: NA
j_call: TRBJ1-2
d_call: TRBD1
cdr3_length: 15

cdr3_nt: TGTGCCAGCAGTGAGACAGGTCGCTATGGCTACACCTTC
cdr3_aa: CASSETGRYGYTF
v_call: TRBV2
clone_size: few
j_call: TRBJ1-2
d_call: NA
cdr3_length: 13

cdr3_nt: TGTGCCAGCAGTGTGGACAGGGACGTCCATGGCTACACCTTC
cdr3_aa: CASSVDRDVHGYTF
v_call: TRBV9
clone_size: NA
j_call: TRBJ1-2
d_call: TRBD1
cdr3_length: 14

cdr3_nt: TGTGCCAGCAGCTTAGCGAGGATCAGCGAGGACTATGGCTACACCTTC
cdr3_aa: CASSLARISEDYGYTF
v_call: TRBV7-8
clone_size: NA
j_call: TRBJ1-2
d_call: NA
cdr3_length: 16